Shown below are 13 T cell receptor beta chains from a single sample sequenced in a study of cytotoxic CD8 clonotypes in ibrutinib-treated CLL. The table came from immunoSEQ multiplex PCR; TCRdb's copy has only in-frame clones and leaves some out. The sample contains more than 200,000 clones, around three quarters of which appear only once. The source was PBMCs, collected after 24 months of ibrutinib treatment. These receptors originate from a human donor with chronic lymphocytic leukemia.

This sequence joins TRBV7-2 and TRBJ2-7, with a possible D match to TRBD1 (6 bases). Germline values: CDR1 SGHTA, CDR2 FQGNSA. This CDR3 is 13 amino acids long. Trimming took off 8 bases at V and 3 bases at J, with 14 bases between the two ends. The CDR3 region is CASQEGDNYEQYF. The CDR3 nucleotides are TGTGCCAGCCAAGAGGGGGACAACTACGAGCAGTACTTC.

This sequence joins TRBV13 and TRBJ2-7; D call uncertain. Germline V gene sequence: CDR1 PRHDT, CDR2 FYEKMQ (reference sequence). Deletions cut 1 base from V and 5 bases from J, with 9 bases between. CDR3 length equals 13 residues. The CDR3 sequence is CASSLAPPDEQYF. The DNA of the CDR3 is TGTGCCAGCAGCTTAGCCCCCCCCGACGAGCAGTACTTC.

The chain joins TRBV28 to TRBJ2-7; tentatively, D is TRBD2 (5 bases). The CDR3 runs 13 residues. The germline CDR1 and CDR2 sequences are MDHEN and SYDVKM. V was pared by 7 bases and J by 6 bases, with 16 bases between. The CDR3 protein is CASTLNFGVEQYF. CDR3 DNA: TGTGCCAGCACTTTGAACTTCGGGGTCGAGCAGTACTTC.

In nucleotides, the CDR3 is TGCAGTGCTTCAACTGGAAACACCATATATTTT. Translation gives CSASTGNTIYF. The J gene is TRBJ1-3, the V gene TRBV20-1; unclear D gene. The ends were cut back, 5 bases at V and 2 bases at J, with 4 bases in the middle. The CDR3 loop spans 11 amino acids. Germline CDR1 reads DFQATT; CDR2 reads SNEGSKA (reference sequence).

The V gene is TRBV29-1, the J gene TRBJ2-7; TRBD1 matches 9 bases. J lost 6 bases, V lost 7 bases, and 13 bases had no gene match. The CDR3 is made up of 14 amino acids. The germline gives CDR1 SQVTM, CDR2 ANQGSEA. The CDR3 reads CSAGEGQGEREQYF. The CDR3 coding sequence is TGCAGCGCGGGGGAGGGACAGGGTGAACGCGAGCAGTACTTC.

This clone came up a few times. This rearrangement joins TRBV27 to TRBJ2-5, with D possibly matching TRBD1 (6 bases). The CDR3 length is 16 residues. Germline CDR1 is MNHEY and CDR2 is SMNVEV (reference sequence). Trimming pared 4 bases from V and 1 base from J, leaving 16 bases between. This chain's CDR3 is CASSSEDSPRQETQYF. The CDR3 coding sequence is TGTGCCAGCAGTTCAGAGGACAGCCCTCGCCAAGAGACCCAGTACTTC.

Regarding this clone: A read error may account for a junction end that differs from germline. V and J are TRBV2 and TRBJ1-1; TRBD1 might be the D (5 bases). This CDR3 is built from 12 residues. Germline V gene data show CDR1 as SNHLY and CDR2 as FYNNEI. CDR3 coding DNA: TGTGCCGGCAGGGACTCACCAGGTGAAGCTTTCTTT. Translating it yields CAGRDSPGEAFF.

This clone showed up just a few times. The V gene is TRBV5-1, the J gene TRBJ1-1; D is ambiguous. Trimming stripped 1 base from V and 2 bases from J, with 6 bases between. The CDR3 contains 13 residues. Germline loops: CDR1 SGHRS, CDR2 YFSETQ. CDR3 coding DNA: TGCGCCAGCAGCTTGATGGGAAACACTGAAGCTTTCTTT. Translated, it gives CASSLMGNTEAFF. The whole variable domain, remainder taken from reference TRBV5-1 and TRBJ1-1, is KAGVTQTPRYLIKTRGQQVTLSCSPISGHRSVSWYQQTPGQGLQFLFEYFSETQRNKGNFPGRFSGRQFSNSRSEMNVSTLELGDSALYLCASSLMGNTEAFFGQGTRLTVV.

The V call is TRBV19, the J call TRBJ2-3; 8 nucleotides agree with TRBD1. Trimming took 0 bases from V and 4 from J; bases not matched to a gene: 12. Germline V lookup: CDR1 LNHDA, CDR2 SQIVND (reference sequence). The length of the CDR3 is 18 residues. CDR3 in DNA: TGTGCCAGTAGTATAGATCCTCTTGGACAGGGTCGGGCAGATACGCAGTATTTT. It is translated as CASSIDPLGQGRADTQYF.

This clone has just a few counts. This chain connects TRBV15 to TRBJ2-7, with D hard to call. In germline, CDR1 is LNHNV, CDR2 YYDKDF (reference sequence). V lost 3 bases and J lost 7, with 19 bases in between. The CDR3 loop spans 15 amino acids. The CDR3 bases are TGTGCCACCAGCAGGGAAATCTCCCCTATTCAGGAGCAGTACTTC. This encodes CATSREISPIQEQYF.

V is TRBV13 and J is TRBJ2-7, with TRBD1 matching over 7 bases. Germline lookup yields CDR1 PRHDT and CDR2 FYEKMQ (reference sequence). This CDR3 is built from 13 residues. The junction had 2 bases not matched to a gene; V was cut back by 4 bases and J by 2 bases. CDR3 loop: CASSSGTAYEQYF. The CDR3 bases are TGTGCCAGCAGCTCTGGGACAGCCTACGAGCAGTACTTC.

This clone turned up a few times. CDR3 in DNA: TGTGCCAGCAGTTACGGCGGACACGAGCAGTACTTC. Protein: CASSYGGHEQYF. The rearrangement joins TRBV6-5 to TRBJ2-7; D is unclear. Germline loops: CDR1 MNHEY, CDR2 SVGAGI. The V and J ends lost 2 bases and 5 bases respectively, with 7 bases between them. The CDR3 is 12 residues long.

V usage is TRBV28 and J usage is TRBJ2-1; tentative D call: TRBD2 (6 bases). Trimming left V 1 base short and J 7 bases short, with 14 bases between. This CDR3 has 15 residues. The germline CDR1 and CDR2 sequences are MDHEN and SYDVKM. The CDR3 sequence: CASSLSTAGWNEQFF. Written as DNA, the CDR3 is TGTGCCAGCAGTTTATCCACAGCGGGCTGGAATGAGCAGTTCTTC.